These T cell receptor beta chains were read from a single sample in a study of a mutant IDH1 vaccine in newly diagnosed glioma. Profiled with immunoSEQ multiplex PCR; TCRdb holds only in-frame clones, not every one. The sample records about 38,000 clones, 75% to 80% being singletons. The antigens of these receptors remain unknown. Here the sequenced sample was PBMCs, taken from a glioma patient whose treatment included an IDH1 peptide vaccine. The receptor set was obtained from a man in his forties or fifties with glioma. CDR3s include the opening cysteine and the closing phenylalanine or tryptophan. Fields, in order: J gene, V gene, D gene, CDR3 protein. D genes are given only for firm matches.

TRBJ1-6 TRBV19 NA CASHEVGPHNSPLHF
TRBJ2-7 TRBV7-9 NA CASSSMGEQYF
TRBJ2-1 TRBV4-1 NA CASSQDQQFREQFF
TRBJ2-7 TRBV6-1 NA CASSPHYEQYF
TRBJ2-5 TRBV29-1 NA CSVVLGGIQETQYF
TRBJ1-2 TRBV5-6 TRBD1 CASSLAWTGGSGGYTF
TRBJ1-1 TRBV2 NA CASSDRDKAFF
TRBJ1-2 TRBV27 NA CASSLSVAGTTYGYTF
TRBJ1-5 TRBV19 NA CASSIAGQFSNQPQHF
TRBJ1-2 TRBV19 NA CASTGRLENIYGYTF
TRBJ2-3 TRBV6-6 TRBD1 CASNPGQGAPDTQYF
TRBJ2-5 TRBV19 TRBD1 CASRLDRGETQYF
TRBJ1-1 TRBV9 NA CASSVAGADTEAFF
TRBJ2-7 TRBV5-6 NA CASSLAGWSYEQYF
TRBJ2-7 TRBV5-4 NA CASSLKGVTYEQYF
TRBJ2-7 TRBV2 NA CASSLGGTEPYSYEQYF
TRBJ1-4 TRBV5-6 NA CASSRERSEKLFF
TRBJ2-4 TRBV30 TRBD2 CAWSSGGLAKNIQYF
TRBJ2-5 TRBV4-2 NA CASSQGQGGQETQYF
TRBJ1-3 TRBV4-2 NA CASSPQRSGNTIYF
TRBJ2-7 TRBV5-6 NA CASSLQGYSYEQYF
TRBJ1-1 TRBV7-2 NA CASTDQGFRYIRNAFF
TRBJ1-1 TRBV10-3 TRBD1 CAISPTGSNTEAFF
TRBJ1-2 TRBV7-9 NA CASRGGANYGYTF
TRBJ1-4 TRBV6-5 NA CASRPAGLSGEKLFF
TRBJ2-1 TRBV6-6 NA CASSAYNSYNEQFF
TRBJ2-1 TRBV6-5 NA CASSRTASSYNEQFF
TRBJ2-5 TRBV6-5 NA CASSPTAETQYF
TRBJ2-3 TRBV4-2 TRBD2 CASSQEGTSGGDTQYF
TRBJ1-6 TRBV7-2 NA CASSLNSLTGSPLHF
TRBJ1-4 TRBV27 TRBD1 CASSTDRSGEKLFF
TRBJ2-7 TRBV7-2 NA CASSLALTSYEQYF
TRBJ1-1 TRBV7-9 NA CASSFDGYTEAFF
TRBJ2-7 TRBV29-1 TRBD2 CSSSGGSVNEQYF
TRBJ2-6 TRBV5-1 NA CASSLADPAGANVLTF
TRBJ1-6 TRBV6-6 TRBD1 CASRSPQGSANSPLHF
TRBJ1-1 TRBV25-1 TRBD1 CASSWTGDGTEAFF
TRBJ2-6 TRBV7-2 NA CASKFSGANVLTF
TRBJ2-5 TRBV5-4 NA CASSTPDSQETQYF
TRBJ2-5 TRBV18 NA CASSPMEETQYF
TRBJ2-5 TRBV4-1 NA CASSRALTGGQETQYF
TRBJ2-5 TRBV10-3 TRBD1 CAISEGTEGAQYF
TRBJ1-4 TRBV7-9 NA CASRQTGGSEKLFF
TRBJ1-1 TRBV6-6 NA CASSFDKQGNTEAFF
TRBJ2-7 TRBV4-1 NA CASSQDESRRSLSYEQYF
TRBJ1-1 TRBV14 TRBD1 CASSQPGGGTANTEAFF
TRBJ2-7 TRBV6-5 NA CASRNQKYEQYF
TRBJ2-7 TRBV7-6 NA CASSPQTESRGEQYF
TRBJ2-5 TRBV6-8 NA CASSYSLGFRETQYF
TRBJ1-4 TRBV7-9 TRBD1 CASSPQGALEKLFF
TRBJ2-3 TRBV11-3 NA CASSRDYGTDTQYF